The present TCR beta chain was sequenced within a study of graft-versus-host responses after intestinal transplantation. The CDR3 loop spans 13 amino acids. From germline, CDR1 is MGHRA and CDR2 YSYEKL. J gave up 5 bases and V 5 bases, and 5 bases lay outside the gene matches. Sequencing used immunoSEQ multiplex PCR; TCRdb keeps in-frame clones, though not all of them. The sample lists around 30,000 clones; 85% to 95% were seen once. The chain carries TRBV4-1 and TRBJ1-1; TRBD1 matches at 7 bases. The sample was PBMCs, taken around 70 days after intestinal transplant. The sequence was collected from a human patient who received an intestinal transplant, so some T cells may come from the graft donor. In DNA form, the CDR3 reads TGCGCCAGCAGCGAGAAACAGGGGACTGAAGCTTTCTTT. Translated: CASSEKQGTEAFF.